Listed here are 11 T cell receptor beta chains from one sample, sequenced in a study of cytomegalovirus exposure and HLA in healthy donors. 60 Vbeta and 13 Jbeta primers were used in PCR. The protocol was immunoSEQ multiplex PCR, while the TCRdb copy is restricted to in-frame clones and leaves out a portion. Altogether about 150,000 clones are present, around two thirds being singletons, with the ten largest covering 1.5% to 2%. Input material: PBMCs. These receptors were taken from a woman aged 18-35 years in good health and CMV-seronegative.

Only a few counts were recorded for this clone. This rearrangement joins TRBV5-1 to TRBJ2-3; D may be TRBD2 (6 bases). This CDR3 spans 13 amino acids. Between the trimmed V and J ends, which lost 9 bases and 1 base, there was a span of 12 bases. Looked up from germline, CDR1 is SGHRS and CDR2 is YFSETQ. CDR3 bases: TGCGCCACTAGCGAGGGTGGCACAGATACGCAGTATTTT. It yields the protein CATSEGGTDTQYF.

The V and J genes are TRBV14 and TRBJ2-1, with 12 bases that match TRBD2. The germline V gene encodes CDR1 SGHDN and CDR2 FVKESK. This CDR3 region has 21 residues. V gave up 0 bases and J gave up 0 bases; unmatched junction bases: 12. The DNA of the CDR3 is TGTGCCAGCAGCCAAGATAAACTGCCTAGCGGGAGGGCCCTCTCCTACAATGAGCAGTTCTTC. Translating gives CASSQDKLPSGRALSYNEQFF.

This chain connects TRBV4-3 to TRBJ2-1; no clear D gene. CDR1 and CDR2 (germline): LGHNA, YSLEER. Trimming shortened V by 0 bases and J by 7 bases, and 4 bases separated the two germline ends. This CDR3 is built from 12 residues. The DNA of the CDR3 is TGCGCCAGCAGCCAAGACCGGAATGAGCAGTTCTTC. Translation: CASSQDRNEQFF.

V usage is TRBV18 and J usage is TRBJ1-1, with TRBD1 matching over 7 bases. The ends lost 8 bases at V and 1 base at J; junction bases unmatched: 4. This CDR3 comprises 13 residues. The germline gives CDR1 KGHSH, CDR2 LQKENI. This CDR3 reads CASRGQENTEAFF. CDR3 nucleotide sequence: TGTGCCAGCCGTGGACAGGAGAACACTGAAGCTTTCTTT.

This sequence joins TRBV7-8 and TRBJ2-5; a possible D gene is TRBD2 (5 bases). Germline lookup yields CDR1 SGHVS and CDR2 FQNEAQ. The V gene lost 3 bases and the J gene lost 5 bases, with 13 bases spanning the gap. The CDR3 spans 14 residues. CDR3 bases: TGTGCCAGCAGCTTCCAAGGTATAGCGGAGACCCAGTACTTC. It yields the protein CASSFQGIAETQYF.

V and J are TRBV6-4 and TRBJ2-1; no reliable D call. In germline, CDR1 is MRHNA, CDR2 SNTAGT. V was pared by 3 bases and J by 4 bases, with 10 bases between. The CDR3 contains 14 residues. CDR3 nucleotides: TGTGCCAGCAGTGATTGGCCACAATACAATGAGCAGTTCTTC. It yields the protein CASSDWPQYNEQFF.

This clone appeared once. V is TRBV4-3 and J is TRBJ2-7; no firm D call. The CDR3 runs 15 residues. V lost 0 bases, J lost 0 bases, and 9 bases lay in between. Looked up from germline, CDR1 is LGHNA and CDR2 is YSLEER. The CDR3 loop is CASSQDTRSSYEQYF. CDR3 in DNA: TGCGCCAGCAGCCAAGATACCCGGAGCTCCTACGAGCAGTACTTC.

The chain carries TRBV11-2 and TRBJ1-2, with D possibly being TRBD1 (6 bases). This CDR3 region has 15 residues. CDR1 and CDR2 (germline): SGHAT, FQNNGV. The V and J ends lost 5 bases and 5 bases respectively, with 18 bases between them. The CDR3 loop is CASSPRGGAVYGYTF. CDR3 bases: TGTGCCAGCAGCCCTCGAGGGGGGGCTGTTTATGGCTACACCTTC.

V and J are TRBV6-1 and TRBJ2-3; 7 bases agree with TRBD2. The CDR3 sequence is 15 residues long. Germline V gene data show CDR1 as MNHNS and CDR2 as SASEGT. Unmatched junction bases numbered 8, after V lost 8 bases and J lost 0 bases. CDR3 in amino acids: CASSWSAGSTDTQYF. In DNA, the CDR3 is TGTGCCAGCTCCTGGTCAGCGGGGAGCACAGATACGCAGTATTTT.

CDR3 DNA: TGTGCCAGCAGTTTACTAGCGGGATACAATGAGCAGTTCTTC. It encodes CASSLLAGYNEQFF. The chain uses TRBV27 and TRBJ2-1; 9 bases agree with TRBD2. Germline loops: CDR1 MNHEY, CDR2 SMNVEV (reference sequence). J lost 4 bases, V lost 2 bases, and 0 bases had no gene match. The CDR3 contains 14 residues.

This clone was observed a single time. This chain uses TRBV2 with TRBJ1-5; the match to TRBD1 covers 8 bases. The CDR3 contains 14 residues. The germline V gene has CDR1 SNHLY and CDR2 FYNNEI. After removal of 3 bases from V and 9 bases from J, the junction contained 7 bases not matched to a gene. This chain's CDR3 is CASSDQTGAVPQHF. The CDR3 DNA sequence: TGTGCCAGCAGTGACCAGACAGGGGCAGTGCCCCAGCATTTT.